A single sample gave rise to the 3 T cell receptor beta chains below, sequenced in a study of shared clonotypes between healthy human individuals. Only in-frame clones appear in the TCRdb table, and some are missing; sequencing was by immunoSEQ multiplex PCR. The table has approximately 1,500,000 clones, roughly 96% seen once. Sample: naive CD4+ T cells sorted from blood. Specified subset: CD45RA+ positively selected. All receptors derive from a man under 40 in good health.

The chain carries TRBV5-4 and TRBJ2-1; D gene unclear. The CDR3 sequence is 15 residues long. Trimming took off 2 bases at V and 4 bases at J, with 13 bases between the two ends. CDR1 is SGHNT, CDR2 YYREEE, per germline (reference sequence). CDR3 sequence (DNA): TGTGCCAGCAGCTTTCTCGAGCGATTATACAATGAGCAGTTCTTC. This sequence encodes CASSFLERLYNEQFF.

The chain uses TRBV11-2 and TRBJ2-3, with 10 bases fitting TRBD1. V gave up 7 bases and J gave up 3 bases; unmatched junction bases: 13. CDR1 is SGHAT and CDR2 is FQNNGV in the germline V gene. The CDR3 sequence is 17 residues long. CDR3: CASNLWSGTGATDTQYF. As DNA, the CDR3 is TGTGCCAGCAACCTCTGGTCCGGGACAGGGGCAACAGATACGCAGTATTTT.

The chain uses TRBV6-5 and TRBJ2-1; D uncertain. CDR1 is MNHEY, CDR2 SVGAGI, per germline. Trimming pared 4 bases from V and 6 bases from J, leaving 7 bases between. The CDR3 has 12 residues. CDR3: CASSSTVNEQFF. DNA of the CDR3: TGTGCCAGCAGTTCGACCGTCAATGAGCAGTTCTTC.